The 4 T cell receptor beta chains below come from one sample, sequenced in a study of blood T cell repertoires in COVID-19. Sequenced by immunoSEQ multiplex PCR; TCRdb stores in-frame clones only, minus some. This sample has some 220,000 clones, with around 82% found just once. The sample was peripheral blood. All receptors come from a woman aged 55-70 years with acute or convalescent COVID-19.

This rearrangement joins TRBV4-2 to TRBJ2-7; 8 nucleotides line up with TRBD2. The CDR3 is made up of 14 amino acids. Per germline, CDR1 LGHNA and CDR2 YNFKEQ. The J segment lost 6 bases and the V segment lost 3 bases, leaving 7 bases of the junction unmatched. The CDR3 sequence is CASSQSGLVLEQYF. CDR3 sequence (DNA): TGTGCCAGCAGCCAGTCGGGACTAGTCCTCGAGCAGTACTTC.

This chain connects TRBV19 to TRBJ1-4, with D hard to call. Germline CDR1 and CDR2: LNHDA and SQIVND (reference sequence). The CDR3 covers 14 residues. V gave up 8 bases and J gave up 14 bases, with 24 bases separating them. CDR3: CASSMGGGDIFLFF. In nucleotides, the CDR3 is TGTGCCAGTTCCATGGGAGGCGGGGATATCTTTCTGTTTTTT.

The sample holds a few counts of this clone. The gene calls are TRBV5-1 and TRBJ2-7; TRBD2 is a possible D gene (6 bases). V gave up 2 bases and J gave up 3 bases, with 15 bases separating them. The CDR3 has 15 residues. The germline gives CDR1 SGHRS, CDR2 YFSETQ. CDR3: CASSFVGGGNYEQYF. The CDR3, as DNA: TGCGCCAGCAGCTTTGTCGGCGGAGGGAACTACGAGCAGTACTTC.

In DNA form, the CDR3 reads TGCGCCAGCAGCTCGGGAGGGGAAGGCAATCAGCCCCAGCATTTT. Its translation is CASSSGGEGNQPQHF. The chain combines TRBV5-1 with TRBJ1-5, with a tentative D call TRBD1 (5 bases). In germline, CDR1 is SGHRS, CDR2 YFSETQ. The V and J ends lost 3 bases and 2 bases respectively, with 12 bases between them. The length of the CDR3 is 15 residues.